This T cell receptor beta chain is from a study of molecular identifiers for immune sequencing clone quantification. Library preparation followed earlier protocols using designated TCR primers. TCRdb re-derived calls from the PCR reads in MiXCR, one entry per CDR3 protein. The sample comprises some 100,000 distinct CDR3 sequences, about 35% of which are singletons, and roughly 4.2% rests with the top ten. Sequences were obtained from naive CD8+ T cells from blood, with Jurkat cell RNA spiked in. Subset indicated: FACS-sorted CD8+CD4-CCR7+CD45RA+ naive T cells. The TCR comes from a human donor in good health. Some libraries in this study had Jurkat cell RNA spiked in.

The CDR3, as DNA: TGTGCCAGCAGCCGCTCCTTGAACTCTTTTGGATTAGATACGCAGTATTTT. Translating it yields CASSRSLNSFGLDTQYF. The chain joins TRBV7-8 to TRBJ2-3; no firm D call. Per the germline V gene, CDR1 is SGHVS and CDR2 is FQNEAQ. Deletions cut 5 bases from V and 5 bases from J, with 23 bases between. The CDR3 is 17 amino acids.